The entry below gives a single T cell receptor beta chain sequence along with its context. Its antigen remains unidentified. An end of the junction does not agree with germline; a read error may underlie this. Two rounds of multiplex PCR were performed to amplify the TCR beta CDR3 region from genomic DNA. The first PCR round used primers specific to each TRBV and TRBJ gene, with sequences filed in Chinese patent CN105087789A. Universal primers were used in the second PCR round. The Roche High Pure PCR Template Preparation Kit was used to extract genomic DNA from frozen PBMCs. Libraries were sequenced paired-end with 151 bp reads on an Illumina HiSeq 3000. As for the original processing: CutAdapt was used to discard raw reads that did not contain the multiplex PCR primer sequences. High-quality paired reads were merged into contigs with PEAR. By alignment to reference sequences, MiXCR assigned TRB V, D and J gene segments to each contig. CDR3 sequences were clustered by base quality and sequence similarity to remove sequencing errors. Diversity was calculated as Shannon entropy divided by the natural log of the number of productive TCR sequences. Clonality was computed as one minus the ratio of Shannon entropy to the natural log of the number of unique clonotypes. Using the Youden index from ROC curves, the researchers picked the repertoire-metric cut-offs for progression-free survival, and all analyses were carried out in R 3.5.3. Using fastp trimming at Q25 and MiXCR clonotype assembly, TCRdb reanalyzed the public sequencing data and kept in-frame beta chains. Identical CDR3 protein sequences are pooled into one entry, listed with their most common genes and DNA. The V and J calls and clone size come from TCRdb's table, not from the authors' own analysis. The table for this sample lists about 15,000 distinct CDR3 sequences; more than 15% of them were counted only once. The top ten clones comprise about 37% of the sample.

The sample is drawn from a study of prognosis after radiotherapy for stage I lung cancer (dated by TCRdb to 2020 to 2023). As for the study more broadly: Around 18 stage I NSCLC patients were enrolled in Nanjing, China, between early 2018 and early 2019. SBRT was delivered in 3 to 5 fractions with a biologically effective dose of at least 100 Gy, and image-guided IMRT or VMAT was used for delivery. Distant metastases were developed by four of the 19 patients after SBRT, at a median of around seven months, whereas no significant progression was observed in the other 15 patients. The patients included approximately 15 who had newly diagnosed primary stage I lung tumors, along with roughly 5 others who had oligometastatic NSCLC after their primary tumor had been surgically resected. Every patient was deemed medically inoperable, 12 because of comorbidities and more than five because they refused surgery. The cohort included about a dozen men and more than 5 women, with a median age of about 70 years and a range of about 53 to 90 years. SBRT was not combined with any concurrent therapy in any patient. This study profiled peripheral blood TCR beta repertoires from stage I NSCLC patients before and after stereotactic body radiotherapy and linked the repertoires to distant failure. Tumor histology was squamous cell carcinoma in over 5 patients and adenocarcinoma in more than 10. A total of roughly 38 blood samples from 19 patients were sequenced, with one sample obtained before and one obtained after SBRT for each patient.

Study-level results and caveats: Differences by metastasis status were reportedly seen in TRBV and TRBJ usage frequencies, involving two V genes at baseline and, after SBRT, several V genes and two J genes. Unique TCR clone counts fell after SBRT (median 10,088 before versus about 7,100 after; Wilcoxon paired P=0.011). Post-SBRT Shannon entropy and its change from baseline were lower in patients who developed distant metastases; baseline Shannon entropy was not associated with metastases. Tumor specificity of expanded TCR clones was not determined. Limitations of the study included a small cohort and short follow-up, and the study findings need independent validation. No adjustment for multiple comparisons was applied to any of the reported P values.

The CDR3 runs 13 residues from the cysteine to the phenylalanine. CDR3 DNA only is kept here, 39 bases in frame from base 1. Via the germline V gene, CDR1 is MDHEN and CDR2 SYDVKM. No patient had a history of other malignancies or prior chemotherapy or radiotherapy, and all had node-negative disease on CT and PET/CT. Roughly 6 milliliters of peripheral venous blood were drawn into EDTA tubes at each of two time points. PBMCs were isolated by Ficoll-Paque Plus density-gradient centrifugation. Immediately after collection, samples were stored at -80 degrees C until analysis. This material consisted of PBMCs, taken before or after stereotactic body radiation therapy (not recorded which). This receptor chain uses TRBV28 and TRBJ2-7; 7 middle bases align to TRBD1. The receptor was isolated from a donor over 45 with non-small cell lung cancer. For the CDR3, the sequence is CTSRTGGTYEQYF. The sequence in DNA is TGTACCAGCAGGACAGGCGGTACCTACGAGCAGTACTTC.